Following are 13 T cell receptor beta chains from one sample sequenced in a study of T cell responses to AZD1222 COVID-19 vaccine. Clones were read by immunoSEQ multiplex PCR, and TCRdb kept only the in-frame ones, dropping some. This table has about 130,000 clones, 88% appearing once. Sequencing used peripheral blood, obtained on day 0 of AZD1222 vaccination. These receptor sequences come from an adult in good health.

The DNA of the CDR3 is TGCGCCAGCAGCACCGGGGAGACCCAGTACTTC. Encoded protein: CASSTGETQYF. The chain joins TRBV5-1 to TRBJ2-5; D uncertain. The CDR3 length is 11 residues. V lost 4 bases and J lost 5, with 6 bases in between. Germline V gene lookup returns CDR1 SGHRS and CDR2 YFSETQ.

The chain joins TRBV5-4 to TRBJ2-7, with 7 positions matching TRBD2. V dropped 2 bases and J dropped 1; count of bases not matched to a gene: 6. The CDR3 is made up of 15 amino acids. Germline V gene lookup returns CDR1 SGHNT and CDR2 YYREEE (reference sequence). The CDR3 reads CASSFGGRESYEQYF. For the CDR3, the DNA is TGTGCCAGCAGCTTCGGTGGGAGGGAGTCCTACGAGCAGTACTTC. The full variable domain, in which reference TRBV5-4 and TRBJ2-7 provide the parts outside the CDR3, is ETGVTQSPTHLIKTRGQQVTLRCSSQSGHNTVSWYQQALGQGPQFIFQYYREEENGRGNFPPRFSGLQFPNYSSELNVNALELDDSALYLCASSFGGRESYEQYFGPGTRLTVT.

The chain joins TRBV7-9 to TRBJ1-2; weak D call: TRBD1 (5 bases). V was cut by 8 bases and J by 8 bases, with 15 bases left in between. The CDR3 runs 12 residues. Looked up from germline, CDR1 is SEHNR and CDR2 is FQNEAQ (reference sequence). CDR3 residues: CASGAWSGGYTF. The CDR3 DNA sequence: TGTGCCAGCGGGGCGTGGAGTGGCGGCTACACCTTC.

The genes are TRBV5-1 and TRBJ1-6, with TRBD1 as a possible D gene (5 bases). Trimming took 0 bases from V and 7 from J, leaving 8 bases between them. CDR1 is SGHRS and CDR2 is YFSETQ in the germline V gene. CDR3 length: 14 amino acids. The DNA for the CDR3 is TGCGCCAGCAGCTTGGGGGGCCGCAATTCACCCCTCCACTTT. This sequence encodes CASSLGGRNSPLHF.

This clone is medium-sized. V and J are TRBV28 and TRBJ2-7, with 9 bases matching TRBD1. The V gene end was trimmed by 6 bases and the J gene end by 2 bases; junction bases not matched to a gene: 8. Germline V CDR1 and CDR2: MDHEN, SYDVKM. The CDR3 sequence is 15 residues long. The CDR3 is CASSPGDRDPYEQYF. In DNA, the CDR3 is TGTGCCAGCAGCCCAGGGGACAGGGACCCCTACGAGCAGTACTTC.

The genes are TRBV24-1 and TRBJ2-6; 10 bases map to TRBD1. The CDR3 sequence is 18 residues long. J gave up 0 bases and V 6 bases, and 7 bases lay outside the gene matches. Germline V lookup: CDR1 KGHDR, CDR2 SFDVKD. CDR3 DNA sequence: TGTGCCACCAGTCCTCGACAGGGGGCCAGCTCTGGGGCCAACGTCCTGACTTTC. It is translated as CATSPRQGASSGANVLTF.

The chain couples TRBV7-9 to TRBJ1-2; 12 nucleotides line up with TRBD1. V lost 5 bases to trimming and J lost 5 bases; unmatched junction nucleotides: 6. This CDR3 is 15 amino acids long. In germline, CDR1 is SEHNR, CDR2 FQNEAQ (reference sequence). The DNA of the CDR3 is TGTGCCAGCAGCCGAGGGACAGGGGGCAAGTATGGCTACACCTTC. It codes for CASSRGTGGKYGYTF.

The chain couples TRBV3-1 (or the pseudogene TRBV3-2) to TRBJ2-5; 11 nucleotides line up with TRBD2. This CDR3 has 16 residues. CDR1 and CDR2 (germline): LGHDT, YNNKEL (reference sequence). V was pared by 6 bases and J by 4 bases, with 10 bases of the junction left unmatched. The CDR3 DNA sequence: TGTGCCAGCAGTTCGACACTAGCGGGAGATGGAGAGACCCAGTACTTC. Its translation: CASSSTLAGDGETQYF.

V and J are TRBV7-9 and TRBJ2-1; no reliable D call. The CDR3 has 10 residues. Trimming removed 1 base at V and 10 bases at J, with 2 bases between. In germline, CDR1 is SEHNR, CDR2 FQNEAQ (reference sequence). The chain's CDR3 is CASSLDEQFF. DNA for the CDR3: TGTGCCAGCAGCTTAGACGAGCAGTTCTTC.

The rearrangement links TRBV12-3 or TRBV12-4 to TRBJ2-2; D is undetermined. Trimming shortened V by 9 bases and J by 2 bases, and 10 bases separated the two germline ends. This CDR3 has 13 amino acids. CDR3 nucleotide sequence: TGTGCCAGTGGGCAGACCAACACCGGGGAGCTGTTTTTT. Translation: CASGQTNTGELFF.

The rearrangement links TRBV3-1 (or the pseudogene TRBV3-2) to TRBJ2-5, with D tentatively TRBD2 (7 bases). Germline CDR1 and CDR2: LGHDT and YNNKEL (reference sequence). This CDR3 has 16 amino acids. V dropped 1 base and J dropped 5 bases, with 17 bases sitting between them. The CDR3 is CASSQGRGASAETQYF. The CDR3 bases are TGTGCCAGCAGCCAAGGTCGGGGGGCGTCGGCGGAGACCCAGTACTTC.

The chain recombines TRBV11-3 with TRBJ2-3; D might be TRBD1 or TRBD2, each matching 5 bases. The CDR3 is 16 amino acids. V was cut by 0 bases and J by 2 bases, with 12 bases left in between. Germline CDR1 and CDR2: SGHNT and YENEEA. In DNA form, the CDR3 reads TGTGCCAGCAGCTTAGATCTGGGGGTTCCCACAGATACGCAGTATTTT. Protein: CASSLDLGVPTDTQYF.

J is TRBJ1-4 and V is TRBV15, with D unresolved. The germline CDR1 and CDR2 sequences are LNHNV and YYDKDF (reference sequence). V gave up 0 bases and J gave up 1 base, with 6 bases separating them. The length of the CDR3 is 15 residues. In DNA form, the CDR3 reads TGTGCCACCAGCAGAGATCCGGGAACTAATGAAAAACTGTTTTTT. Residues: CATSRDPGTNEKLFF.